These 21 T cell receptor beta chains share one sample of origin, sequenced in a study of CD8+ T cells in alopecia areata. Noted treatment: oral pan-JAK inhibitor, 5-10 mg twice daily. Sequencing relied on a cDNA template that was reverse transcribed from extracted RNA. Method: immunoSEQ multiplex PCR; TCRdb's copy keeps in-frame clones and lacks some. The sample lists some 180,000 clones, less than 70% occurring once. Sample: CD8+ T cells sorted from blood, taken at week 24, from a patient treated with tofacitinib. The receptors were gathered from a human donor with alopecia areata.

Details on this clone: This specimen includes other DNA sequences encoding the same CDR3. This chain uses TRBV11-2 with TRBJ2-3; D not resolved. The CDR3 loop spans 13 amino acids. V lost 1 base and J 4 bases, leaving 6 bases between the germline ends. Germline-derived CDR1 and CDR2 are SGHAT and FQNNGV. The CDR3 is CASSLGAADTQYF. DNA for the CDR3: TGTGCCAGCAGCTTAGGAGCAGCAGATACGCAGTATTTT.

The chain links TRBV2 to TRBJ1-1, with D unresolved. The ends were cut back, 4 bases at V and 0 bases at J, with 12 bases in the middle. Germline CDR1 reads SNHLY; CDR2 reads FYNNEI. The CDR3 is 15 residues long. CDR3 protein: CASSVPPGMNTEAFF. The CDR3 DNA reads TGTGCCAGCAGTGTCCCTCCGGGAATGAACACTGAAGCTTTCTTT.

This clone was counted only a few times. V and J are TRBV9 and TRBJ2-7, with 7 bases matching TRBD1. V shed 3 bases and J 0 bases; nucleotides not matched to a gene: 3. Germline V gene sequence: CDR1 SGDLS, CDR2 YYNGEE. The CDR3 is 14 residues long. The CDR3 bases are TGTGCCAGCAGCGAAACAGGGGCCTCCTACGAGCAGTACTTC. The encoded protein is CASSETGASYEQYF.

The gene calls are TRBV5-6 and TRBJ2-6; 9 bases are shared with TRBD1. From germline, CDR1 is SGHDT and CDR2 YYEEEE. The CDR3 is 17 amino acids. The V and J ends lost 3 bases and 0 bases, in that order; junction bases with no gene match: 4. CDR3 sequence reads: CASSSGTGSSGANVLTF. CDR3 coding DNA: TGTGCCAGCAGCTCCGGGACAGGGAGCTCTGGGGCCAACGTCCTGACTTTC.

The chain couples TRBV14 to TRBJ1-5; the D is unclear. This CDR3 comprises 15 residues. Trimming shortened V by 5 bases and J by 0 bases, and 11 bases separated the two germline ends. CDR1 is SGHDN and CDR2 is FVKESK in the germline V gene. The CDR3 loop is CASSVPGNSNQPQHF. As DNA, the CDR3 is TGTGCCAGCAGCGTTCCCGGGAATAGCAATCAGCCCCAGCATTTT. The full variable domain, with the rest looked up from reference TRBV14 and TRBJ1-5, is EAGVTQFPSHSVIEKGQTVTLRCDPISGHDNLYWYRRVMGKEIKFLLHFVKESKQDESGMPNNRFLAERTGGTYSTLKVQPAELEDSGVYFCASSVPGNSNQPQHFGDGTRLSIL.

The rearrangement joins TRBV7-8 to TRBJ2-1; a possible D gene is TRBD2 (6 bases). The V and J ends lost 2 bases and 7 bases respectively, with 15 bases between them. Germline CDR1 and CDR2: SGHVS and FQNEAQ. CDR3 length equals 15 residues. The CDR3 reads CASSLSAGLGNEQFF. In DNA, the CDR3 is TGTGCCAGCAGCTTAAGCGCGGGGTTGGGGAATGAGCAGTTCTTC.

This clone appeared a few times. Additional DNA sequences in this sample encode the identical CDR3. V is TRBV30 and J is TRBJ1-1; D gene unclear. The CDR3 extends over 12 amino acids. The germline V and J ends were trimmed by 0 bases and 4 bases, with 6 bases remaining between them. Germline lookup yields CDR1 GTSNPN and CDR2 SVGIG (reference sequence). Here the CDR3 DNA reads TGTGCCTGGAGTGTACTTGGCACTGAAGCTTTCTTT. Encoded protein: CAWSVLGTEAFF.

The genes are TRBV4-1 and TRBJ2-7, with TRBD2 as a possible D gene (5 bases). V dropped 8 bases and J dropped 6 bases, with 17 bases sitting between them. Germline V CDR1 and CDR2: MGHRA, YSYEKL. CDR3 length: 13 residues. The CDR3 bases are TGCGCCAGCGGCCCGAGGGTGGGTAGCGAGCAGTACTTC. The encoded protein is CASGPRVGSEQYF.

This chain links TRBV6-6 with TRBJ2-7; D is perhaps TRBD1 (6 bases). Germline V lookup: CDR1 MNHNY, CDR2 SVGAGI (reference sequence). V was trimmed by 5 bases and J by 3 bases, leaving 17 bases between them. The CDR3 is made up of 15 amino acids. CDR3 protein: CASSTQQGVVYEQYF. The CDR3 nucleotides read TGTGCCAGCAGTACACAACAGGGCGTCGTCTACGAGCAGTACTTC.

The gene calls are TRBV2 and TRBJ2-7, with D perhaps TRBD2 (5 bases). V lost 1 base and J lost 1, with 14 bases in between. The CDR3 covers 16 residues. Germline V lookup: CDR1 SNHLY, CDR2 FYNNEI. CDR3 DNA: TGTGCCAGCAGTGAAGTCCCGACTACGGGTTCCTACGAGCAGTACTTC. Amino acids: CASSEVPTTGSYEQYF.

CDR3 DNA: TGTGCCAGCAGCCCCTACGATGGCTACACCTTC. Protein: CASSPYDGYTF. This chain joins TRBV9 and TRBJ1-2; no clear D gene. The CDR3 runs 11 residues. From germline, CDR1 is SGDLS and CDR2 YYNGEE. V lost 4 bases and J 6 bases, leaving 7 bases between the germline ends.

This rearrangement joins TRBV6-5 to TRBJ1-2; unclear D gene. From germline, CDR1 is MNHEY and CDR2 SVGAGI. The V end was cut by 2 bases, the J end by 6 bases, with 7 bases between. This CDR3 contains 12 residues. The CDR3 DNA is TGTGCCAGCAGTTACGGCACTGATGGCTACACCTTC. This encodes CASSYGTDGYTF.

The chain has TRBV10-2 and TRBJ2-3; the match to TRBD2 covers 9 bases. The CDR3 totals 14 residues. Germline CDR1 is WSHSY and CDR2 is SAAADI. Losses at the gene ends were 10 bases for V and 3 bases for J; bases not matched to a gene: 8. Here the CDR3 DNA reads TGCGCCACCTCTAGCGGGGCCGGAACAGATACGCAGTATTTT. Protein product: CATSSGAGTDTQYF.

The rearrangement uses TRBV7-2 and TRBJ1-2; 8 bases agree with TRBD1. Germline values: CDR1 SGHTA, CDR2 FQGNSA. The CDR3 has 12 amino acids. J lost 6 bases, V lost 5 bases, and 2 bases had no gene match. CDR3 residues: CASSETGDGYTF. In DNA form, the CDR3 reads TGTGCCAGCAGCGAGACAGGGGATGGCTACACCTTC.

This clone was seen once. In DNA, the CDR3 is TGTGCCTCGGGGGGGAACTATGGCTACACCTTC. Amino acid sequence: CASGGNYGYTF. This chain connects TRBV7-9 to TRBJ1-2, with D maybe TRBD1 (5 bases). In germline, CDR1 is SEHNR, CDR2 FQNEAQ (reference sequence). The V end lost 11 bases, the J end lost 2 bases, and 9 bases lay between the germline ends. This CDR3 spans 11 amino acids.

This clone was recorded only once. The chain recombines TRBV11-3 with TRBJ1-1; D uncertain. Germline V gene data show CDR1 as SGHNT and CDR2 as YENEEA. The CDR3 extends over 11 amino acids. The V and J ends lost 4 bases and 5 bases respectively, with 5 bases between them. The CDR3 protein is CASSSLTEAFF. CDR3 coding DNA: TGTGCCAGCAGCTCTTTAACTGAAGCTTTCTTT.

This clone was counted a single time. The V call is TRBV5-1, the J call TRBJ2-5; the match to TRBD2 covers 8 bases. The CDR3 runs to 13 residues. The V gene's germline CDR1 is SGHRS and CDR2 YFSETQ. J lost 6 bases, V lost 4 bases, and 5 bases had no gene match. The CDR3 loop reads CASSPREGKTQYF. The CDR3 DNA is TGCGCCAGCAGCCCCCGGGAGGGGAAGACCCAGTACTTC.

This clone was seen a handful of times. As DNA, the CDR3 is TGTGCCAGTAGTATAGAACCGGGGGCCTACAATGAGCAGTTCTTC. Encoded protein: CASSIEPGAYNEQFF. The V call is TRBV19, the J call TRBJ2-1; TRBD2 is a possible D gene (6 bases). Trimming took off 0 bases at V and 2 bases at J, with 8 bases between the two ends. This CDR3 comprises 15 residues. In germline, CDR1 is LNHDA, CDR2 SQIVND (reference sequence).

The chain has TRBV9 and TRBJ1-1, with 7 bases identical to TRBD1. V gave up 0 bases and J gave up 0 bases; unmatched junction bases: 2. The CDR3 runs to 15 residues. Looked up from germline, CDR1 is SGDLS and CDR2 is YYNGEE. The CDR3, as DNA: TGTGCCAGCAGCGTAGGGGGACAGCTGAACACTGAAGCTTTCTTT. Its translation: CASSVGGQLNTEAFF.

This clone has more than one count but fewer than ten. V usage is TRBV10-3 and J usage is TRBJ2-3; 9 bases are shared with TRBD1. The CDR3 extends over 14 amino acids. Germline trimming cut 6 bases from V and 6 bases from J; bases unmatched to any gene: 7. CDR1 and CDR2 (germline): ENHRY, SYGVKD. The CDR3 nucleotides read TGTGCCATCAGCCTAGGGACAGGGAAGGATACGCAGTATTTT. Protein product: CAISLGTGKDTQYF.

The chain recombines TRBV30 with TRBJ2-7, with a weak D call TRBD1 (5 bases). Trimming removed 0 bases at V and 3 bases at J, with 12 bases between. Germline V gene sequence: CDR1 GTSNPN, CDR2 SVGIG (reference sequence). CDR3 length: 14 amino acids. The CDR3 coding sequence is TGTGCCTGGAGTGTACTGGAAGGGGTCTACGAGCAGTACTTC. Translated, it gives CAWSVLEGVYEQYF.